This passage covers 30 T cell receptor beta chains from one sample sequenced in a study of T cell responses to AZD1222 COVID-19 vaccine. Only in-frame clones appear in the TCRdb table, and some are missing; sequencing was by immunoSEQ multiplex PCR. This table has some 40,000 clones, around 82% appearing once. Material: peripheral blood, obtained on day 0 of AZD1222 vaccination. The receptors originated from an adult in good health.

This chain joins TRBV12-3 or TRBV12-4 and TRBJ2-2; D may be TRBD2 (5 bases). V lost 3 bases, J lost 5 bases, and 7 bases lay in between. This CDR3 is 13 amino acids long. CDR3 coding DNA: TGTGCCAGCAGTTTGAGGGAGACCGGGGAGCTGTTTTTT. Encoded protein: CASSLRETGELFF.

Written as DNA, the CDR3 is TGTGCCAGCAGCTTTTGGGCAAACACTGAAGCTTTCTTT. This translates into CASSFWANTEAFF. J is TRBJ1-1 and V is TRBV5-5, with unresolved D. CDR1 and CDR2 from the germline V gene are SGHKS and YYEKEE (reference sequence). Trimming took 2 bases from V and 2 from J, leaving 7 bases between them. This CDR3 region has 13 residues.

The chain couples TRBV5-1 to TRBJ2-1; D remains ambiguous. Germline CDR1 is SGHRS and CDR2 is YFSETQ. CDR3 length: 15 amino acids. V lost 0 bases to trimming and J lost 6 bases, with 13 bases between them. The CDR3 spells CASSLGSGEVNEQFF. The DNA for the CDR3 is TGCGCCAGCAGCTTGGGGTCTGGAGAGGTCAATGAGCAGTTCTTC. Full variable domain (rest looked up from reference TRBV5-1 and TRBJ2-1): KAGVTQTPRYLIKTRGQQVTLSCSPISGHRSVSWYQQTPGQGLQFLFEYFSETQRNKGNFPGRFSGRQFSNSRSEMNVSTLELGDSALYLCASSLGSGEVNEQFFGPGTRLTVL.

A note on this clone: At one end the junction does not follow the germline gene, possibly because of a read error. The gene calls are TRBV7-9 and TRBJ2-6; D possibly corresponds to TRBD1 (6 bases). CDR1 and CDR2 from the germline V gene are SEHNR and FQNEAQ (reference sequence). This CDR3 comprises 17 residues. CDR3 protein: CASSLRTAPSWANVLTF. CDR3 sequence (DNA): TGTGCCAGCAGCTTAAGGACAGCCCCCTCTTGGGCCAACGTCCTGACTTTC.

Details on this clone: Other nucleotide sequences from this sample produce the same CDR3. The rearrangement links TRBV20-1 to TRBJ2-7; D possibly corresponds to TRBD2 (6 bases). Trimming removed 6 bases at V and 2 bases at J, with 8 bases between. Germline V gives CDR1 DFQATT, CDR2 SNEGSKA (reference sequence). The CDR3 totals 11 residues. The CDR3 reads CSARGAYEQYF. The CDR3, as DNA: TGCAGTGCGCGGGGCGCCTACGAGCAGTACTTC.

This clone was seen a handful of times. The CDR3 DNA follows: TGTGCCAGTAGAAGACCGGGACAGGGGGCGTCTGGGGCCAACGTCCTGACTTTC. Its translation is CASRRPGQGASGANVLTF. The V and J genes are TRBV19 and TRBJ2-6; 12 bases line up with TRBD1. V shed 6 bases, J shed 1 base, and the junction held 7 bases outside the gene matches. The germline CDR1 and CDR2 sequences are LNHDA and SQIVND (reference sequence). This CDR3 comprises 18 residues.

The chain employs TRBV19 and TRBJ1-6; 9 nucleotides line up with TRBD1. This CDR3 is 16 amino acids long. Trimming cost V 6 bases and J 8 bases; bases outside gene matches: 11. Per germline, CDR1 LNHDA and CDR2 SQIVND (reference sequence). The CDR3 nucleotides read TGTGCCAGTAGACGGCCGGGACAGGGTCGCGATTCACCCCTCCACTTT. Encoded protein: CASRRPGQGRDSPLHF. The full variable domain, completed using reference TRBV19 and TRBJ1-6, is DGGITQSPKYLFRKEGQNVTLSCEQNLNHDAMYWYRQDPGQGLRLIYYSQIVNDFQKGDIAEGYSVSREKKESFPLTVTSAQKNPTAFYLCASRRPGQGRDSPLHFGNGTRLTVT.

V usage is TRBV3-1 (or the pseudogene TRBV3-2) and J usage is TRBJ1-1, with D maybe TRBD1 (5 bases). From germline, CDR1 is LGHDT and CDR2 YNNKEL (reference sequence). V was clipped by 4 bases and J by 6 bases, with 15 bases between them. The CDR3 extends over 14 amino acids. This CDR3 reads CASSRPGTLAEAFF. The CDR3 bases are TGTGCCAGCAGCCGTCCCGGGACGCTGGCTGAAGCTTTCTTT.

V gene TRBV7-3 combines with J gene TRBJ2-2; D is undetermined. CDR1 and CDR2 from the germline V gene are SGHTA and FQGTGA. The CDR3 extends over 12 amino acids. Trimming removed 4 bases at V and 4 bases at J, with 4 bases between. This CDR3 is CASSSGTGELFF. The CDR3 coding sequence is TGTGCCAGCAGCTCGGGCACCGGGGAGCTGTTTTTT.

V usage is TRBV11-2 and J usage is TRBJ2-7; the D gene is possibly TRBD2 (5 bases). Germline V lookup: CDR1 SGHAT, CDR2 FQNNGV. V was cut by 2 bases and J by 2 bases, with 10 bases left in between. CDR3 size: 14 residues. DNA for the CDR3: TGTGCCAGCAGCTTATCCGGGGATACCTACGAGCAGTACTTC. Translated, it gives CASSLSGDTYEQYF.

The rearrangement uses TRBV5-1 and TRBJ1-4, with D perhaps matching TRBD1 (5 bases). V lost 7 bases to trimming and J lost 4 bases, with 11 bases between them. The germline CDR1 and CDR2 sequences are SGHRS and YFSETQ. The CDR3 runs 13 residues. CDR3 loop: CASGIQGNEKLFF. CDR3 coding DNA: TGCGCCAGCGGTATTCAGGGTAATGAAAAACTGTTTTTT.

The genes are TRBV7-6 and TRBJ1-2; possibly TRBD1 for D (5 bases). This CDR3 has 16 amino acids. Germline loops: CDR1 SGHVS, CDR2 FNYEAQ. Trimming shortened V by 4 bases and J by 0 bases, and 15 bases separated the two germline ends. The CDR3 DNA follows: TGTGCCAGCAGCTCGAACACAGGAAAAGCTAACTATGGCTACACCTTC. It encodes CASSSNTGKANYGYTF.

The chain carries TRBV24-1 and TRBJ2-3, with D perhaps TRBD2 (6 bases). V lost 9 bases and J 2 bases, leaving 14 bases between the germline ends. CDR1 is KGHDR, CDR2 SFDVKD, per germline. The CDR3 has 14 amino acids. The CDR3 reads CATSGGQFTDTQYF. CDR3 nucleotides: TGTGCCACCTCCGGGGGTCAATTCACAGATACGCAGTATTTT.

The CDR3 DNA follows: TGTGCCAGCAGCCCCCAAGGGACAAATACTAATGAAAAACTGTTTTTT. This gives the protein CASSPQGTNTNEKLFF. This chain uses TRBV7-2 with TRBJ1-4, with D possibly TRBD1 on 6 matching bases. In germline, CDR1 is SGHTA, CDR2 FQGNSA. The V gene lost 5 bases and the J gene lost 2 bases, with 15 bases spanning the gap. CDR3 size: 16 residues.

V usage is TRBV18 and J usage is TRBJ2-7, with D tentatively TRBD1 (6 bases). Germline loops: CDR1 KGHSH, CDR2 LQKENI. V lost 3 bases and J lost 2, with 14 bases in between. The CDR3 is made up of 15 amino acids. CDR3 residues: CASSPSLGQTYEQYF. The CDR3 DNA sequence: TGTGCCAGCTCACCTTCTTTAGGACAGACCTACGAGCAGTACTTC.

The chain carries TRBV7-2 and TRBJ1-5; 7 nucleotides agree with TRBD1. V lost 4 bases to trimming and J lost 2 bases; unmatched junction nucleotides: 5. Germline lookup yields CDR1 SGHTA and CDR2 FQGNSA. The CDR3 extends over 15 amino acids. The CDR3 DNA sequence: TGTGCCAGCAGCTCGACAGGGAGGGGCAATCAGCCCCAGCATTTT. Residues: CASSSTGRGNQPQHF. Full variable domain (rest looked up from reference TRBV7-2 and TRBJ1-5): GAGVSQSPSNKVTEKGKDVELRCDPISGHTALYWYRQSLGQGLEFLIYFQGNSAPDKSGLPSDRFSAERTGGSVSTLTIQRTQQEDSAVYLCASSSTGRGNQPQHFGDGTRLSIL.

The CDR3 coding sequence is TGTGCCAGCAGCTTCCTGTCAGGGGCGTCCTACAATGAGCAGTTCTTC. This encodes CASSFLSGASYNEQFF. The rearrangement uses TRBV7-8 and TRBJ2-1; perhaps TRBD1 as D (6 bases). The CDR3 totals 16 residues. The V and J ends lost 3 bases and 1 base respectively, with 13 bases between them. Germline CDR1 and CDR2: SGHVS and FQNEAQ.

The rearrangement joins TRBV28 to TRBJ2-3; D unresolved. This CDR3 has 11 residues. Trimming took 8 bases from V and 3 from J, leaving 6 bases between them. The germline CDR1 and CDR2 sequences are MDHEN and SYDVKM. CDR3 nucleotides: TGTGCCAGCCAGTCTACAGATACGCAGTATTTT. Protein: CASQSTDTQYF. Supplemented by reference TRBV28 and TRBJ2-3, the full variable domain reads DVKVTQSSRYLVKRTGEKVFLECVQDMDHENMFWYRQDPGLGLRLIYFSYDVKMKEKGDIPEGYSVSREKKERFSLILESASTNQTSMYLCASQSTDTQYFGPGTRLTVL.

The chain uses TRBV2 and TRBJ1-2; a possible D gene is TRBD1 (5 bases). The CDR3 length is 15 residues. V was pared by 1 base and J by 4 bases, with 13 bases between. The germline V gene encodes CDR1 SNHLY and CDR2 FYNNEI. Here the CDR3 reads CASSEGGRTLYGYTF. The CDR3 coding sequence is TGTGCCAGCAGTGAAGGGGGCCGAACACTCTATGGCTACACCTTC. Full variable domain (outside the CDR3, taken from reference TRBV2 and TRBJ1-2): EPEVTQTPSHQVTQMGQEVILRCVPISNHLYFYWYRQILGQKVEFLVSFYNNEISEKSEIFDDQFSVERPDGSNFTLKIRSTKLEDSAMYFCASSEGGRTLYGYTFGSGTRLTVV.

The genes are TRBV28 and TRBJ1-2; D uncertain. The ends were cut back, 2 bases at V and 0 bases at J, with 7 bases in the middle. The germline V gene has CDR1 MDHEN and CDR2 SYDVKM. The length of the CDR3 is 14 residues. Here the CDR3 DNA reads TGTGCCAGCAGTTTAGCGGGATCTAACTATGGCTACACCTTC. Its translation is CASSLAGSNYGYTF.

The V gene is TRBV6-1, the J gene TRBJ1-5; D not certain. The CDR3 is 15 residues long. Germline lookup yields CDR1 MNHNS and CDR2 SASEGT. V shed 1 base and J shed 7 bases, with 14 bases lying between them. The CDR3 DNA reads TGTGCCAGCAGTGAAGTCGGAGGTAAGAAGCAGCCCCAGCATTTT. Protein sequence: CASSEVGGKKQPQHF.

The sample holds a few counts of this clone. V gene TRBV7-2 combines with J gene TRBJ1-1; maybe TRBD1 (6 bases). The V end was cut by 4 bases, the J end by 2 bases, with 8 bases between. Germline V CDR1 and CDR2: SGHTA, FQGNSA. CDR3 length: 13 residues. CDR3 sequence (DNA): TGTGCCAGCAGCTGGGGGCCCAACACTGAAGCTTTCTTT. It codes for CASSWGPNTEAFF.

The rearrangement joins TRBV6-5 to TRBJ1-3; D possibly corresponds to TRBD1 (5 bases). Germline loops: CDR1 MNHEY, CDR2 SVGAGI. V shed 2 bases and J shed 6 bases, with 11 bases lying between them. The CDR3 runs 14 residues. The chain's CDR3 is CASSYAGYENTIYF. CDR3 nucleotides: TGTGCCAGCAGTTACGCAGGGTACGAAAACACCATATATTTT.

The chain couples TRBV4-3 to TRBJ1-2; D is unclear. Trimming removed 4 bases at V and 5 bases at J, with 17 bases between. CDR1 is LGHNA, CDR2 YSLEER, per germline. CDR3 length: 15 amino acids. Written as DNA, the CDR3 is TGCGCCAGCAGCCGAGATCGGGTAGGAGATTATGGCTACACCTTC. Translated: CASSRDRVGDYGYTF.

The sample holds a few counts of this clone. The chain is built from TRBV11-2 and TRBJ1-2; D gene uncertain. V lost 10 bases to trimming and J lost 2 bases, with 5 bases between them. There are 10 residues in the CDR3. CDR1 and CDR2 (germline): SGHAT, FQNNGV. The CDR3 protein is CATGNYGYTF. Here the CDR3 DNA reads TGTGCCACGGGCAACTATGGCTACACCTTC.

The chain couples TRBV5-1 to TRBJ1-2; 7 nucleotides match TRBD1. Germline CDR1 reads SGHRS; CDR2 reads YFSETQ. There are 14 residues in the CDR3. Germline trimming cut 3 bases from V and 5 bases from J; bases unmatched to any gene: 7. Here the CDR3 DNA reads TGCGCCAGCAGCTCCCCAGGGGGAGGTTATGGCTACACCTTC. Translating it yields CASSSPGGGYGYTF. The full variable domain, with the rest looked up from reference TRBV5-1 and TRBJ1-2, is KAGVTQTPRYLIKTRGQQVTLSCSPISGHRSVSWYQQTPGQGLQFLFEYFSETQRNKGNFPGRFSGRQFSNSRSEMNVSTLELGDSALYLCASSSPGGGYGYTFGSGTRLTVV.

The rearrangement joins TRBV7-8 to TRBJ2-7; maybe TRBD2 (6 bases). This CDR3 is built from 12 residues. V was cut by 5 bases and J by 3 bases, with 8 bases left in between. Germline CDR1 reads SGHVS; CDR2 reads FQNEAQ. CDR3 nucleotide sequence: TGTGCCAGCAGCCCCGGGGGCTACGAGCAGTACTTC. This sequence encodes CASSPGGYEQYF.

The sample holds a few counts of this clone. The V call is TRBV5-6, the J call TRBJ2-7; D ambiguous. The germline V gene has CDR1 SGHDT and CDR2 YYEEEE. The V gene lost 1 base and the J gene lost 6 bases, with 11 bases spanning the gap. The CDR3 totals 13 residues. The CDR3 spells CASSLLRSPEQYF. The DNA of the CDR3 is TGTGCCAGCAGCTTGCTACGGTCTCCCGAGCAGTACTTC.

The J gene is TRBJ2-5, the V gene TRBV5-1; unclear D gene. CDR3 size: 14 residues. V lost 5 bases and J lost 2, with 13 bases in between. The germline V gene has CDR1 SGHRS and CDR2 YFSETQ. CDR3 coding DNA: TGCGCCAGCAGAGTCGCTGGGGAACAAGAGACCCAGTACTTC. This codes for CASRVAGEQETQYF.

This clone showed up just once. The J gene is TRBJ1-4, the V gene TRBV7-9; 8 nucleotides agree with TRBD1. Per germline, CDR1 SEHNR and CDR2 FQNEAQ (reference sequence). This CDR3 region has 15 residues. J gave up 1 base and V 5 bases, and 3 bases lay outside the gene matches. The CDR3 reads CASSEQGGTNEKLFF. In DNA, the CDR3 is TGTGCCAGCAGCGAACAGGGGGGAACTAATGAAAAACTGTTTTTT.